This T cell receptor beta chain was obtained from a study of blood T cell repertoires in COVID-19 (dated by TCRdb to the early 2020s). Study-wide context: Collaborator samples came from the United States, Italy and Spain and covered acute and convalescent phases of COVID-19. The prospective study material was composed of cDNA or gDNA derived from T cells, B-cell-depleted T cells, or PBMCs. A freely available public database, intended as a resource for researchers studying the immune response to SARS-CoV-2, is where the repertoires were released. Samples came from the ongoing ImmuneRACE study (first 160 participants) plus 1,254 subjects from 6 global collaborators. Nearly every sample came with metadata listing a de-identified subject ID, COVID-19 status, age in years and sex. Where HLA class I and class II types were available, the types were taken from metadata supplied by the sample provider, not from assay-based typing. Deeply sampled blood TCRbeta repertoires from subjects exposed to, actively infected with, or recovered from COVID-19 were included in the dataset. The research as a whole found: The amount of clinical and demographic metadata varied by source and participant and was provided uncurated.

As encoded in the germline V gene (reference sequence), CDR1 is LNHDA while CDR2 is SQIVND. The germline V and J ends show losses of 3 bases and 0 bases respectively, and no gene match explains 6 bases of the junction. The CDR3 runs 19 residues from the cysteine to the phenylalanine. This entry keeps only the CDR3 DNA: 57 bases, framed from base 1. TCRbeta CDR3 regions were amplified from genomic DNA using the immunoSEQ Assay, a bias-controlled multiplex PCR. The original methods were these. Nucleated cell counts per sample were estimated from amplification of reference gene primers within the assay. To quantify the absolute abundance of each unique TCRbeta CDR3 rearrangement, sequence reads were collapsed and filtered. For each sample, productive Simpson clonality was calculated by taking the square root of Simpson's diversity index across productive rearrangements. TCRdb mirrors the immuneACCESS table, restricted to in-frame sequences. Some clones are absent from its copies; in checked studies, under half trace to an unresolved V gene, and the reason for the others is unknown. That table supplies the V and J calls and clone size; D and trimming were determined from the DNA. Within this sample are 250,000 to 350,000 clones, with roughly 90% of them counted one time only. Roughly 18% of the sample rests with the top ten.

Participants in the prospective study were enrolled through a virtual design, were aged about 18 to 100 years, and lived in fewer than 30 United States geographic areas. In the prospective study, participants were assigned to cohorts based on the clinical history participants reported in a screening survey and a study questionnaire. Recovered participants in ImmuneRACE Cohort 3 were defined as having two consecutive negative NP/OP PCR tests, clearance from a healthcare professional, or resolution of symptoms. Each participant in the prospective study had whole blood, serum and a nasopharyngeal or oropharyngeal swab collected by mobile phlebotomists. Over an approximately 2-month period, participants in the prospective study had the option of providing additional blood draws and questionnaires. Before DNA extraction, prospective study blood samples were shipped either frozen or at room temperature.

As regards this clone: Its antigen remains undetermined. Base quality data are lacking; no much larger clone is found one base away.

Sequencing was performed on PBMCs or T cells enriched from blood (not recorded which). Rearrangement joined TRBV19 to TRBJ2-6; 12 bases in the middle match TRBD1. The TCR was taken from a woman aged 30 to 39 who had recovered from COVID-19. The CDR3 protein is CASSITGTGGFSGANVLTF. The nucleotides are TGTGCCAGTAGTATCACCGGGACAGGGGGCTTCTCTGGGGCCAACGTCCTGACTTTC. Extended through the reference TRBV19 and TRBJ2-6 proteins, this CDR3 yields the full variable domain: DGGITQSPKYLFRKEGQNVTLSCEQNLNHDAMYWYRQDPGQGLRLIYYSQIVNDFQKGDIAEGYSVSREKKESFPLTVTSAQKNPTAFYLCASSITGTGGFSGANVLTFGAGSRLTVL.